This TCR beta chain was documented in a study of blood T cell repertoires in COVID-19. About the research overall: Sample material is recorded as cDNA or gDNA derived from T cells, B-cell-depleted T cells, or PBMCs.

The ends were cut back, 1 base at V and 10 bases at J, with 28 bases in the middle. CDR3 size: 18 residues. The V gene's germline CDR1 is LGHDT and CDR2 YNNKEL (reference sequence). Study processing details: Reference gene primer amplification gave estimated nucleated cell counts. The table came from immunoSEQ multiplex PCR; TCRdb's copy has only in-frame clones and leaves some out. V, J and clone size derive from that table, while D and trimming were established from the DNA sequence. Of hundreds of thousands of clones in the sample, about 90% were seen once. This clone occurred once. This may arise from a read error, as a much more abundant clone is one base away. Seattle-derived patients entered the study during active infection and were followed longitudinally.

This clonotype was sampled from a woman aged 50 to 65 with COVID-19, enrolled during active disease. What was sequenced was peripheral blood. The gene calls are TRBV3-1 (or the pseudogene TRBV3-2) and TRBJ1-1; weak D call: TRBD1 (6 bases). The CDR3 nucleotides are TGTGCCAGCAGCCAAGCGTACCAGTTGGGGAACAGGGTTTCTTCAGCTTTCTTT. Protein: CASSQAYQLGNRVSSAFF.